This entry describes one T cell receptor beta chain. Its antigen is currently unknown. At deep level, the assay was performed. The method was immunoSEQ multiplex PCR; TCRdb's version includes in-frame clones alone and lacks a portion of them. Of roughly 2.1 million clones in the sample, 85% to 95% were seen once. This record comes from a study of shared clonotypes between healthy human individuals. V was clipped by 5 bases and J by 3 bases; unmatched bases: 3. Looked up from germline, CDR1 is SGHTS and CDR2 is YDEGEE. The CDR3 extends over 14 amino acids. Only CD45RO-negative cells positively selected for CCR7 counted as naive CD8 cells, so terminally differentiated effector memory CD45RA+ cells were excluded. Study findings and constraints: In this cohort, only blood was sampled, and tissue repertoires likely differ.

The sample comprised naive CD8+ T cells from PBMCs. This chain uses TRBV5-8 with TRBJ2-1; 9 bases are a match to TRBD2. The receptor was isolated from a young man in good health. Some clones in this sample may be carry-over from other donors' samples. CDR3 residues: CASRSSGGYNEQFF. DNA for the CDR3: TGTGCCAGCAGGAGTAGCGGGGGCTACAATGAGCAGTTCTTC.